Listed here are 5 T cell receptor beta chains from one sample, sequenced in a study of T cells expressing NK-cell markers (dated by TCRdb to about 2020). The library was made by 5' RACE. Sequencing relied on an Illumina HiSeq 2000. The reads went through TCRdb reprocessing, and each CDR3 protein sequence gets one entry with no DNA. The sample table on file contains some 460,000 distinct CDR3 sequences. The ten largest account for around 1.4% of the sample. Sequenced sample: blood T cells: a sorted CD56 or NKG2C T cell subset, CD4+ or CD8+ T cells, or bulk PBMC T cells (not recorded which). Every receptor here comes from a woman aged 45-65 years in good health. Donor details come from another sample of the same person, matched by shared clones.

This rearrangement joins TRBV7-8 to TRBJ2-1. Germline V lookup: CDR1 SGHVS, CDR2 FQNEAQ. The CDR3 covers 14 residues. The CDR3 here is CASSLEFSSNEQFF.

The gene calls are TRBV4-1 and TRBJ1-2; checking the TCRdb D call of TRBD1 is not possible without DNA. Germline V lookup: CDR1 MGHRA, CDR2 YSYEKL. The CDR3 is 14 amino acids. The CDR3 region is CASSHADLSVGYTF.

The chain uses TRBV7-3 and TRBJ1-1; TCRdb's D gene call, TRBD1, goes unchecked for lack of DNA. This CDR3 comprises 14 residues. The germline V gene encodes CDR1 SGHTA and CDR2 FQGTGA. CDR3 region: CASSADRPNTEAFF.

The chain carries TRBV5-1 and TRBJ2-1; TCRdb names TRBD2, which stays unverified in the absence of DNA. CDR1 is SGHRS, CDR2 YFSETQ, per germline. CDR3 length equals 13 residues. Here the CDR3 reads CASRRIPLHEQFF. Complete variable domain (other parts from reference TRBV5-1 and TRBJ2-1): KAGVTQTPRYLIKTRGQQVTLSCSPISGHRSVSWYQQTPGQGLQFLFEYFSETQRNKGNFPGRFSGRQFSNSRSEMNVSTLELGDSALYLCASRRIPLHEQFFGPGTRLTVL.

This chain joins TRBV28 and TRBJ2-5. This CDR3 contains 12 residues. CDR1 and CDR2 (germline): MDHEN, SYDVKM. This chain's CDR3 is CASSNQWETQYF.